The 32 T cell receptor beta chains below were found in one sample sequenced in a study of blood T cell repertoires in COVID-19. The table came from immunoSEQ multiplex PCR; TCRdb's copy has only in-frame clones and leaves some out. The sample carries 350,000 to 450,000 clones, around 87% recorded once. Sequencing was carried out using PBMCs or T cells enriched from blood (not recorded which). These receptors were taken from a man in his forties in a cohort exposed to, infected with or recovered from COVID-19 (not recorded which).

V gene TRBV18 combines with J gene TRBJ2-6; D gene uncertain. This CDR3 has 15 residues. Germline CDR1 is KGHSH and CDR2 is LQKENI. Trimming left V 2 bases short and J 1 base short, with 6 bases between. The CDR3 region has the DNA TGTGCCAGCTCACCAGCCTATTCTGGGGCCAACGTCCTGACTTTC. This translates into CASSPAYSGANVLTF. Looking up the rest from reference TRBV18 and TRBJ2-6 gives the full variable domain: NAGVMQNPRHLVRRRGQEARLRCSPMKGHSHVYWYRQLPEEGLKFMVYLQKENIIDESGMPKERFSAEFPKEGPSILRIQQVVRGDSAAYFCASSPAYSGANVLTFGAGSRLTVL.

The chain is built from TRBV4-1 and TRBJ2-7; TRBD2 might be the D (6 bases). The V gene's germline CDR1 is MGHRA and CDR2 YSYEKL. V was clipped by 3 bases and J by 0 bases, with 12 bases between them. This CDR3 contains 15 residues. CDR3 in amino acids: CASSQGPSVSYEQYF. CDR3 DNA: TGCGCCAGCAGCCAGGGTCCTAGCGTCTCCTACGAGCAGTACTTC.

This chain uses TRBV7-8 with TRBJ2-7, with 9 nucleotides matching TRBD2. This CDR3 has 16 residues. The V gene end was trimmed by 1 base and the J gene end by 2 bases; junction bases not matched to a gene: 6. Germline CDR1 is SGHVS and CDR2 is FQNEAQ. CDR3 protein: CASSLGASGTTYEQYF. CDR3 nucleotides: TGTGCCAGCAGCTTAGGGGCTAGCGGGACTACCTACGAGCAGTACTTC.

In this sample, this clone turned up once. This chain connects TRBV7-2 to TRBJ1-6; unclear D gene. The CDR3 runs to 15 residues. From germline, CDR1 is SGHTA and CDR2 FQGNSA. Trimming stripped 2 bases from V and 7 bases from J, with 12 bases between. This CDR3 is CASSLIQVVNSPLHF. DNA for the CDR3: TGTGCCAGCAGCTTAATTCAGGTTGTAAATTCACCCCTCCACTTT.

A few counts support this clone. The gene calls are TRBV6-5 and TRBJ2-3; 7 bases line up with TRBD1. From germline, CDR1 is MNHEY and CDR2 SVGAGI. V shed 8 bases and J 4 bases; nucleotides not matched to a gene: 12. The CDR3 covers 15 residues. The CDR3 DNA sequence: TGTGCCAGCCTTCCTAACACAGGGGCCGCAGATACGCAGTATTTT. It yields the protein CASLPNTGAADTQYF.

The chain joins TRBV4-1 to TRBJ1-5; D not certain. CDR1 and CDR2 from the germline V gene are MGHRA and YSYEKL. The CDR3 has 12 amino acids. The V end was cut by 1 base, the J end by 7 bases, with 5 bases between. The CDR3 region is CASSQVGQPQHF. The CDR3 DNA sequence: TGCGCCAGCAGCCAAGTGGGCCAGCCCCAGCATTTT.

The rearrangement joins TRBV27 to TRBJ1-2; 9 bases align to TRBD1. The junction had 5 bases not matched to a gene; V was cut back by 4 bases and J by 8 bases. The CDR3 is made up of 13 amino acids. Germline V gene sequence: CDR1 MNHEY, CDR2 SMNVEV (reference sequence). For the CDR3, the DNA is TGTGCCAGCAGTTCGACAGGGGGGTGGGGCTACACCTTC. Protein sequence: CASSSTGGWGYTF.

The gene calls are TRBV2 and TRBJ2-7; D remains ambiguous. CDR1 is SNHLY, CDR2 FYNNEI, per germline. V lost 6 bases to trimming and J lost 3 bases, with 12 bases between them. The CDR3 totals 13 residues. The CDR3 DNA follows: TGTGCCAGCAGCGCGCTTGGTTACTACGAGCAGTACTTC. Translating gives CASSALGYYEQYF. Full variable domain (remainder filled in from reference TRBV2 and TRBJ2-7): EPEVTQTPSHQVTQMGQEVILRCVPISNHLYFYWYRQILGQKVEFLVSFYNNEISEKSEIFDDQFSVERPDGSNFTLKIRSTKLEDSAMYFCASSALGYYEQYFGPGTRLTVT.

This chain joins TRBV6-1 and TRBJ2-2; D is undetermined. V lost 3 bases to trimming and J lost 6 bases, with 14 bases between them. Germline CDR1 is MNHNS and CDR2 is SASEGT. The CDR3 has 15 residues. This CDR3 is CASSDYRFRSGELFF. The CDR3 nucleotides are TGTGCCAGCAGTGATTATCGTTTCAGATCCGGGGAGCTGTTTTTT.

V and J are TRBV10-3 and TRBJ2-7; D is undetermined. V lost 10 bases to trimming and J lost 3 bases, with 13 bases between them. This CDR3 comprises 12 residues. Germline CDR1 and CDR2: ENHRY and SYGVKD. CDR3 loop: CATSADYYEQYF. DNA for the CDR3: TGTGCCACCTCCGCGGATTACTACGAGCAGTACTTC.

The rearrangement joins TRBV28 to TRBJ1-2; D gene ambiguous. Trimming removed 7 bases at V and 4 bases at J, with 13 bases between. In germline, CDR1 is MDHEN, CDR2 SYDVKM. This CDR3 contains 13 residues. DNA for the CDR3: TGTGCCAGCAACATTCCACCGCTCTATGGCTACACCTTC. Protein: CASNIPPLYGYTF.

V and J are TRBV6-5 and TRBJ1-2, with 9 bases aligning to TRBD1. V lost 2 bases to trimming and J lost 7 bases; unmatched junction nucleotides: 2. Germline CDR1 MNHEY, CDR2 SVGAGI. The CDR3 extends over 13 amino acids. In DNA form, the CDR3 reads TGTGCCAGCAGTTACGGACAGGGGACTGGCTACACCTTC. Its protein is CASSYGQGTGYTF.

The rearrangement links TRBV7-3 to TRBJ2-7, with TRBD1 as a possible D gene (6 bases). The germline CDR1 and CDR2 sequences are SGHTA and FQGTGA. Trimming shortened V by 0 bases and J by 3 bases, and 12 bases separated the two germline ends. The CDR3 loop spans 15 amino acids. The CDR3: CASSLTGGPRYEQYF. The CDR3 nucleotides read TGTGCCAGCAGCTTAACTGGGGGCCCCCGCTACGAGCAGTACTTC. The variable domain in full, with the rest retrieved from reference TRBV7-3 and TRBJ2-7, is GAGVSQTPSNKVTEKGKYVELRCDPISGHTALYWYRQSLGQGPEFLIYFQGTGAADDSGLPNDRFFAVRPEGSVSTLKIQRTERGDSAVYLCASSLTGGPRYEQYFGPGTRLTVT.

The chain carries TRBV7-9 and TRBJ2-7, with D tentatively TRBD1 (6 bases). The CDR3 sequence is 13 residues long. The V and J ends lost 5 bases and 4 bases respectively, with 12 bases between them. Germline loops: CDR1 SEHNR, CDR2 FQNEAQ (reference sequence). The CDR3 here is CASSEDQGYEQYF. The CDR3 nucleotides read TGTGCCAGCAGCGAAGACCAGGGGTACGAGCAGTACTTC. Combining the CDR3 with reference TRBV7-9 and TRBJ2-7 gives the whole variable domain DTGVSQNPRHKITKRGQNVTFRCDPISEHNRLYWYRQTLGQGPEFLTYFQNEAQLEKSRLLSDRFSAERPKGSFSTLEIQRTEQGDSAMYLCASSEDQGYEQYFGPGTRLTVT.

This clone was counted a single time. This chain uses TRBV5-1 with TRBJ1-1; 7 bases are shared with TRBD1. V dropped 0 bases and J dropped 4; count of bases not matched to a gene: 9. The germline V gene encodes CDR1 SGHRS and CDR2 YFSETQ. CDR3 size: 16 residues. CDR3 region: CASSLADRVRSTEAFF. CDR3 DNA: TGCGCCAGCAGCTTGGCCGACAGGGTGAGGAGCACTGAAGCTTTCTTT.

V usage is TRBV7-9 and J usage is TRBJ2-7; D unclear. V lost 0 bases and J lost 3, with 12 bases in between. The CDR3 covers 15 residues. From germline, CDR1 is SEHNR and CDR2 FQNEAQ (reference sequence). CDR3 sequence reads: CASSLARQSDYEQYF. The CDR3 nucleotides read TGTGCCAGCAGCTTAGCACGTCAGTCCGACTACGAGCAGTACTTC. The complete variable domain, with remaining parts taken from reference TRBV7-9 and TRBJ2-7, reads DTGVSQNPRHKITKRGQNVTFRCDPISEHNRLYWYRQTLGQGPEFLTYFQNEAQLEKSRLLSDRFSAERPKGSFSTLEIQRTEQGDSAMYLCASSLARQSDYEQYFGPGTRLTVT.

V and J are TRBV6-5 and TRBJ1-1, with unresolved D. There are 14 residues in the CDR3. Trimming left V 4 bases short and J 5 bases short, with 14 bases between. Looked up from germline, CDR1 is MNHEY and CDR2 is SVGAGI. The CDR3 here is CASSSEGMRTEAFF. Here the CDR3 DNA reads TGTGCCAGCAGTTCGGAAGGTATGAGGACTGAAGCTTTCTTT.

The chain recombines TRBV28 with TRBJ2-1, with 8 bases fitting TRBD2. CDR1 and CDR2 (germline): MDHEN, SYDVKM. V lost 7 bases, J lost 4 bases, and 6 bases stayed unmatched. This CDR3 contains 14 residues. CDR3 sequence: CASTIAGSYNEQFF. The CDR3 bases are TGTGCCAGCACGATAGCGGGGTCATACAATGAGCAGTTCTTC.

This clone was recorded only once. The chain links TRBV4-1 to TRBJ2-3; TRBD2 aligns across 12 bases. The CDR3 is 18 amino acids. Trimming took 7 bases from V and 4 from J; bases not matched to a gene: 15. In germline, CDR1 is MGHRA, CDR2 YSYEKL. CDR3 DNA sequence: TGCGCCAGCACCCAGCCTAGCGGGAGGGCCTTGGGAGCAGATACGCAGTATTTT. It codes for CASTQPSGRALGADTQYF.

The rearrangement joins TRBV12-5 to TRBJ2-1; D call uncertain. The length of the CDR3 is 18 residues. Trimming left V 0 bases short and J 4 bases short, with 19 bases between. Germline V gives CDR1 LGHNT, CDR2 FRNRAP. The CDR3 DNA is TGTGCTAGTGGTTTGGTAGCGCCGGATCAGCATCCATACAATGAGCAGTTCTTC. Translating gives CASGLVAPDQHPYNEQFF.

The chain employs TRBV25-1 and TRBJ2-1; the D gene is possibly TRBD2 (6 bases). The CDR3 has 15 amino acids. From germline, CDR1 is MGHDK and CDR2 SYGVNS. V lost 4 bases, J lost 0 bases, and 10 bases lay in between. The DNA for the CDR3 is TGTGCCAGCAGTGTGGCCGGGAGCTCCTACAATGAGCAGTTCTTC. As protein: CASSVAGSSYNEQFF.

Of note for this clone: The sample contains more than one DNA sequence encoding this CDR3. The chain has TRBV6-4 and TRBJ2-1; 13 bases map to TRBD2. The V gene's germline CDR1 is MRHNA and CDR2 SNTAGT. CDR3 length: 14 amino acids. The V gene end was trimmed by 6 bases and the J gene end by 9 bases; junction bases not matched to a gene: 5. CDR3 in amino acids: CASRGLAGVGEQFF. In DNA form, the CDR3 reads TGTGCCAGCAGAGGACTAGCGGGAGTGGGTGAGCAGTTCTTC.

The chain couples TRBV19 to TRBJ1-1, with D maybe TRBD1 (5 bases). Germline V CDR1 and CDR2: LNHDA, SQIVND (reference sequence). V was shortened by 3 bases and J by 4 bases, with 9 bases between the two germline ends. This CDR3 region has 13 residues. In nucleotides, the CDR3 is TGTGCCAGTAGTATCAGGGAAAGCACTGAAGCTTTCTTT. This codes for CASSIRESTEAFF.

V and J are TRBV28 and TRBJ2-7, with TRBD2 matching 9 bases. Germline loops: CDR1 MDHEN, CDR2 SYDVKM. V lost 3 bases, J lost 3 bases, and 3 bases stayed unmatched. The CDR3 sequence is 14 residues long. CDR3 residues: CASSFRAGGYEQYF. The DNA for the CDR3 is TGTGCCAGCAGTTTCCGAGCGGGAGGCTACGAGCAGTACTTC.

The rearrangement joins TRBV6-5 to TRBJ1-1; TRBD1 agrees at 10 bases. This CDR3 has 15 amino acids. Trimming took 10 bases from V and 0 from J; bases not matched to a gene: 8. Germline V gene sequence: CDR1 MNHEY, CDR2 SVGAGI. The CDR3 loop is CATLRDRGLNTEAFF. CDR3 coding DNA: TGTGCCACCCTCCGGGACAGGGGTTTGAACACTGAAGCTTTCTTT.

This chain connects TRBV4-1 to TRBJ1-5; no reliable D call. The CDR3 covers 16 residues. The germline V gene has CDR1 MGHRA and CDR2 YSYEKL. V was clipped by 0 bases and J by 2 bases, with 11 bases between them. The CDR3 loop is CASSQDRGGRNQPQHF. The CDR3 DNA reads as TGCGCCAGCAGCCAAGATCGGGGAGGTCGCAATCAGCCCCAGCATTTT.

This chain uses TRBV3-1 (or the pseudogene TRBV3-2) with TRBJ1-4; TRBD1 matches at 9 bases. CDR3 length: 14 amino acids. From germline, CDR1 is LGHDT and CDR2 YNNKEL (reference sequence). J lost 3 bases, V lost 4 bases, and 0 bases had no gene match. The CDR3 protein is CASSRDRANEKLFF. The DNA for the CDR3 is TGTGCCAGCAGCCGGGACAGGGCTAATGAAAAACTGTTTTTT.

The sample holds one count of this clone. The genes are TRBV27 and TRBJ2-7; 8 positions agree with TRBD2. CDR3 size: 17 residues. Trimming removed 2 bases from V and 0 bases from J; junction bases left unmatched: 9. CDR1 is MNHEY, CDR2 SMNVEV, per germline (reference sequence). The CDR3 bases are TGTGCCAGCAGTTTAAAAGCGGGTAGCGGGAACTCCTACGAGCAGTACTTC. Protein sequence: CASSLKAGSGNSYEQYF.

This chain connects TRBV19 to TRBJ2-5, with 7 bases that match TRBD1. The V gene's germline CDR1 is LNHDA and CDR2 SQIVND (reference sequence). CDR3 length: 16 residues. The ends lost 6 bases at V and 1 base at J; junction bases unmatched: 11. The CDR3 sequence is CASRTPGTVVQETQYF. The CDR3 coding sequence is TGTGCCAGTAGGACACCGGGGACAGTAGTCCAAGAGACCCAGTACTTC.

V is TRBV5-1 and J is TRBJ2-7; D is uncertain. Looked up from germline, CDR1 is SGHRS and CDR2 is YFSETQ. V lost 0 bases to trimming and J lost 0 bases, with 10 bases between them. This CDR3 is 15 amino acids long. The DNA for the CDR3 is TGCGCCAGCAGCTTGGTCGGTTCTTCCTCCTACGAGCAGTACTTC. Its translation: CASSLVGSSSYEQYF.

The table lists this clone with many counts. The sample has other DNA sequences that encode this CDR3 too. DNA of the CDR3: TGTGCCAGCAGCCAAGGGCGAGGCGGCTACACCTTC. This codes for CASSQGRGGYTF. This chain uses TRBV3-1 (or the pseudogene TRBV3-2) with TRBJ1-2; no firm D call. V was cut by 1 base and J by 8 bases, with 8 bases left in between. The germline CDR1 and CDR2 sequences are LGHDT and YNNKEL (reference sequence). The CDR3 contains 12 residues.

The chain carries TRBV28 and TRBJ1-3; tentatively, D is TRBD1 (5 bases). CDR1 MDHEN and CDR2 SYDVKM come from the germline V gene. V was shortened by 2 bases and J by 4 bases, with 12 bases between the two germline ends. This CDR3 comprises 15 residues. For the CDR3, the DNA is TGTGCCAGCAGTTTAAGCGTGGCAGGGGGAAACACCATATATTTT. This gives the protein CASSLSVAGGNTIYF.